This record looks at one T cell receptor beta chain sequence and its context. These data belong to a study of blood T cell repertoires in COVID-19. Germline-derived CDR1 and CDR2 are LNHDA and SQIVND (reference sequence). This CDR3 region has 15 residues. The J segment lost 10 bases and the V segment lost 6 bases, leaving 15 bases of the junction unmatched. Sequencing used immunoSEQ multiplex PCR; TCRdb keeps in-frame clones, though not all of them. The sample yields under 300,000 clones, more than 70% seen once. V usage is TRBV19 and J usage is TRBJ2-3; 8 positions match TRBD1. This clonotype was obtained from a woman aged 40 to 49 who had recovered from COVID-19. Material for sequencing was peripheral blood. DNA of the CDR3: TGTGCCAGTAGGCTAGTCGACAGGGGAGGACGGGCGCAGTATTTT. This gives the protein CASRLVDRGGRAQYF.